The 2 T cell receptor beta chains listed next were all sequenced from one sample in a study of blood T cell repertoires in COVID-19. The repertoire was sequenced with immunoSEQ multiplex PCR; TCRdb's copy has only in-frame clones and lacks some. The sample yields roughly 81,000 clones, approximately 91% seen once. What was sequenced was peripheral blood. These receptors all come from a man in his 70s with active or convalescent COVID-19.

The genes are TRBV19 and TRBJ1-6; tentative D call: TRBD1 (5 bases). This CDR3 spans 15 amino acids. From germline, CDR1 is LNHDA and CDR2 SQIVND (reference sequence). V shed 6 bases and J shed 10 bases, with 19 bases lying between them. CDR3 nucleotides: TGTGCCAGTAGCGCACCCCGGGACTCGAACTCACCCCTCCACTTT. This translates into CASSAPRDSNSPLHF.

This chain joins TRBV4-2 and TRBJ1-6, with D hard to call. The germline CDR1 and CDR2 sequences are LGHNA and YNFKEQ. The ends were cut back, 1 base at V and 0 bases at J, with 10 bases in the middle. The length of the CDR3 is 17 residues. CDR3 amino acids: CASSQADRSSYNSPLHF. The CDR3 DNA follows: TGTGCCAGCAGCCAAGCTGACCGGAGCTCCTATAATTCACCCCTCCACTTT.